The present T cell receptor beta chain was sequenced within a study of blood T cell repertoires in COVID-19. How the authors handled the data: Amplification of reference gene primers provided the estimated nucleated cell counts. TCRdb's table, derived via immunoSEQ multiplex PCR, lists solely in-frame clones and lacks some. Clonal size and the V and J genes are those of that table, whereas D and trimming came from the DNA. The sample contains more than 150,000 clones, more than 75% of which appear only once. This CDR3 has 12 residues. Germline V CDR1 and CDR2: MNHEY, SVGAGI. This study enrolled people aged about 18 to 95 from approximately 24 US geographic areas.

Sequenced input: PBMCs or T cells enriched from blood (not recorded which). The V gene is TRBV6-5, the J gene TRBJ2-7, with a tentative D call TRBD2 (7 bases). The sequence was obtained from a man in his fifties or sixties who had been exposed to COVID-19. Written as DNA, the CDR3 is TGTGCTGGGAGGGGGGACTCCTACGAGCAGTACTTC. Translation: CAGRGDSYEQYF.